The rows below give T cell receptor beta chains drawn from one sample of a study of graft-versus-host responses after intestinal transplantation. No antigens are known for them. Method: immunoSEQ multiplex PCR; TCRdb's copy keeps in-frame clones and lacks some. Altogether 130,000 or so clones are present, approximately 90% being singletons, with the ten largest covering approximately 0.17%. The specimen comprised unstimulated CD4+ T cells sorted from spleen or lymph node cells, sampled before intestinal transplant. The origin of the receptors is a human donor who received an intestinal transplant. The CDR3 runs from the conserved cysteine through the conserved F or W. The order of the fields is V gene, J gene, clone size, D gene, CDR3 length, CDR3 DNA, CDR3 protein. A D gene is named only where the DNA matches it firmly. Rows give clone size only sometimes, using once, few, many, or a class for an expanded clone.

v_call: TRBV6-5
j_call: TRBJ1-1
clone_size: .
d_call: TRBD1
cdr3_length: 14
cdr3_nt: TGTGCCAGCAGTTACCTGACAGGGACCACTGAAGCTTTCTTT
cdr3_aa: CASSYLTGTTEAFF

v_call: TRBV1
j_call: TRBJ2-7
clone_size: .
d_call: .
cdr3_length: 15
cdr3_nt: TGCACCAGCAGCCAATCCAGCGGGGACACCTACGAGCAGTACTTC
cdr3_aa: CTSSQSSGDTYEQYF

v_call: TRBV5-4
j_call: TRBJ2-7
clone_size: .
d_call: TRBD1
cdr3_length: 15
cdr3_nt: TGTGCCAGCAGCCGCCCGGGACAGGTACAGTACGAGCAGTACTTC
cdr3_aa: CASSRPGQVQYEQYF

v_call: TRBV5-1
j_call: TRBJ2-7
clone_size: .
d_call: TRBD1
cdr3_length: 14
cdr3_nt: TGCGCCAGCAGCTTTGACAGGGTTCTGGGCGAGCAGTACTTC
cdr3_aa: CASSFDRVLGEQYF

v_call: TRBV28
j_call: TRBJ1-2
clone_size: .
d_call: TRBD1
cdr3_length: 12
cdr3_nt: TGTGCCAGCAGTGGGGACAGCTATGGCTACACCTTC
cdr3_aa: CASSGDSYGYTF

v_call: TRBV15
j_call: TRBJ1-5
clone_size: few
d_call: .
cdr3_length: 12
cdr3_nt: TGTGCCACCAGCAGAGCCGGTCAGCCCCAGCATTTT
cdr3_aa: CATSRAGQPQHF

v_call: TRBV15
j_call: TRBJ2-5
clone_size: once
d_call: TRBD2
cdr3_length: 16
cdr3_nt: TGTGCCACCAGACCTTCCGGACTAGCGAACCAAGAGACCCAGTACTTC
cdr3_aa: CATRPSGLANQETQYF

v_call: TRBV6-5
j_call: TRBJ1-2
clone_size: once
d_call: .
cdr3_length: 13
cdr3_nt: TGTGCCAGCAGTGAAGCGGGAAGATATGGCTACACCTTC
cdr3_aa: CASSEAGRYGYTF

v_call: TRBV11-2
j_call: TRBJ1-1
clone_size: .
d_call: .
cdr3_length: 14
cdr3_nt: TGTGCCAGCAGCTTGCAGACAGCCCTTGTTGAAGCTTTCTTT
cdr3_aa: CASSLQTALVEAFF

v_call: TRBV6-1
j_call: TRBJ1-6
clone_size: few
d_call: .
cdr3_length: 13
cdr3_nt: TGTGCCAGCAGTGAAACGGCGAATTCACCCCTCCACTTT
cdr3_aa: CASSETANSPLHF

v_call: TRBV5-4
j_call: TRBJ2-1
clone_size: .
d_call: TRBD2
cdr3_length: 16
cdr3_nt: TGTGCCAGCAGCTCTGGACTAGCGGGGGGAAAAAATGAGCAGTTCTTC
cdr3_aa: CASSSGLAGGKNEQFF